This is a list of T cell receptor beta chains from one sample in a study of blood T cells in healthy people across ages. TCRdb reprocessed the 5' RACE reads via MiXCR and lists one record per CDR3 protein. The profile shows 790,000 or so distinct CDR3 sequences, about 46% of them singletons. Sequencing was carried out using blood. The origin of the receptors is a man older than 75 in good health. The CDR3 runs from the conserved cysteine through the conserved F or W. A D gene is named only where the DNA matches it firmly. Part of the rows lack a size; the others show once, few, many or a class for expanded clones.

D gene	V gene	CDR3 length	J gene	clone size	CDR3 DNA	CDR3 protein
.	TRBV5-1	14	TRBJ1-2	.	TGCGCCAGCAGCCTAAGCCAGACAGGAAATGGCTACACCTTC	CASSLSQTGNGYTF
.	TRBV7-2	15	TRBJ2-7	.	TGTGCCAGCAGCTTAGTGGGGGTTCTTAGCTACGAGCAGTACTTC	CASSLVGVLSYEQYF
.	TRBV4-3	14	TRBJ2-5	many	TGCGCCAGCAGCCAAGGGATAGGGCAAGAGACCCAGTACTTC	CASSQGIGQETQYF
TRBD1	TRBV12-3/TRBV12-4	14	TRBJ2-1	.	TGTGCCAGCAGTCTAAGGGACAGGGGAGAGACCCAGTTCTTC	CASSLRDRGETQFF
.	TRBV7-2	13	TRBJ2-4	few	TGTGCCAGCAGCGTCCCCGGGACCAGAGGGCAGTACTTC	CASSVPGTRGQYF
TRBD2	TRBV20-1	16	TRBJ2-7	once	TGCAGTGGCCCGGGACTAGCGGGAGTAAGGCACTACAAGCAGTACTTC	CSGPGLAGVRHYKQYF
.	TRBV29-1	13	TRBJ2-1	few	TGCAGCGTTGCTGTAGCGGCGTACAATGAGCAGTTCTTC	CSVAVAAYNEQFF
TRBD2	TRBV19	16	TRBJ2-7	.	TGTGCCAGTAGTTCCCCGGGACTAGCGGGAGGGTACGAGCAGTACTTC	CASSSPGLAGGYEQYF
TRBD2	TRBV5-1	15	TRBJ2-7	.	TGCGCCAGCAGCCTGGATGGGACTAGTCTTTCAGAGCAGTACTTC	CASSLDGTSLSEQYF
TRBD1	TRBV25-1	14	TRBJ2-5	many	TGTGCCAGCAGTCGGGACAGGGGGCCGGAGACCCAGTACTTC	CASSRDRGPETQYF
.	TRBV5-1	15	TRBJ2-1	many	TGCGCCAGCAGCTTGGGGCTAGCGAGCTACAATGAGCAGTTCTTC	CASSLGLASYNEQFF
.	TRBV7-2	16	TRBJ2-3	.	TGTGCCAGCAGCTCCTTGCCCAGCGGCAGCACAGATACGCAGTATTTT	CASSSLPSGSTDTQYF
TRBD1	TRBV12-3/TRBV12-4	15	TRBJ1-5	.	TGTGCCAGCAGTTTAGGGACAGGGGGCTTGCAGCCCCAGCATTTT	CASSLGTGGLQPQHF
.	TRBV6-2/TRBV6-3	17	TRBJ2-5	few	TGTGCCAGCAGTTACCCTACCGGGAAAGGGAACCAAGAGACCCAGTACTTC	CASSYPTGKGNQETQYF
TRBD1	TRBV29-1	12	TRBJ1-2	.	TGCAGCGTGGAACAGGGGGGAGGTGGCTACACCTTC	CSVEQGGGGYTF
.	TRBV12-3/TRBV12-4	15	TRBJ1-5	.	TGTGCCAGCAGTTTTCAGGTGAATAGCAATCAGCCCCAGCATTTT	CASSFQVNSNQPQHF
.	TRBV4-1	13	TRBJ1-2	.	TGCGCCAGCAGCCAAGAACGGCAGGGTGGCTACACCTTC	CASSQERQGGYTF